Here is one T cell receptor (beta chain) with its context. Data came from immunoSEQ multiplex PCR; TCRdb stores just in-frame clones and leaves some out. Altogether approximately 660,000 clones are present, around 89% being singletons, with the ten largest covering 0.0095% to 0.011%. Looked up from germline, CDR1 is MNHEY and CDR2 is SVGAGI. This CDR3 spans 14 amino acids. V dropped 6 bases and J dropped 6 bases, with 14 bases sitting between them. This sample was taken from a study of shared T cell receptors in the human thymus. These sequences were also reported in another study, on human thymus T cells. That publication notes: In thymic and blood repertoires alike, V and J usage looked biased.

The specimen sequenced was thymocytes. The sequence was obtained from a boy younger than two with a congenital heart defect. The rearrangement uses TRBV6-5 and TRBJ2-2; tentative D call: TRBD2 (6 bases). The CDR3 DNA reads as TGTGCCAGCAGCCCTAACCGGGAGCCCGGGGAGCTGTTTTTT. Its protein product is CASSPNREPGELFF.